The following is a TCR beta chain sequence with its context. Extraction and reverse transcription of RNA yielded cDNA as the sequencing template. TCRdb keeps only in-frame clones here, not all; method: immunoSEQ multiplex PCR. This table has about 7,400 clones, around 60% appearing once. The germline V gene has CDR1 MNHEY and CDR2 SMNVEV (reference sequence). This CDR3 contains 13 residues. The V and J ends lost 11 bases and 6 bases respectively, with 19 bases between them. These data belong to a study of CD8+ T cells in alopecia areata. Treatment in this sample: oral pan-JAK inhibitor, 5-10 mg twice daily. Samples from alopecia areata patients were lesional scalp punch biopsies and peripheral blood.

The sequence came from a human donor with alopecia areata. Source: skin, taken at week 4, from a patient treated with tofacitinib. V and J are TRBV27 and TRBJ1-1; perhaps TRBD1 as D (5 bases). CDR3 sequence: CASHAWGGAEAFF. CDR3 sequence (DNA): TGTGCCTCTCACGCATGGGGGGGGGCTGAAGCTTTCTTT.